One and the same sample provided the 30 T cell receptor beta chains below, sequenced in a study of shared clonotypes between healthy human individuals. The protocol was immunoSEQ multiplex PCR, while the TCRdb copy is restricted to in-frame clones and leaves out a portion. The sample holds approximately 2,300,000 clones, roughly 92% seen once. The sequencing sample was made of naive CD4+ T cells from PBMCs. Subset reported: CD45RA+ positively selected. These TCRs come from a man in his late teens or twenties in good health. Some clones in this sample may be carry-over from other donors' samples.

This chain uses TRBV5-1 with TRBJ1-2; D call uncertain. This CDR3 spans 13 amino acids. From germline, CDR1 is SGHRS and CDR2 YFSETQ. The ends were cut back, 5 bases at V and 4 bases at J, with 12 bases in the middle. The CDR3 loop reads CASRGQRVYGYTF. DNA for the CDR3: TGCGCCAGCAGAGGGCAGAGAGTCTATGGCTACACCTTC.

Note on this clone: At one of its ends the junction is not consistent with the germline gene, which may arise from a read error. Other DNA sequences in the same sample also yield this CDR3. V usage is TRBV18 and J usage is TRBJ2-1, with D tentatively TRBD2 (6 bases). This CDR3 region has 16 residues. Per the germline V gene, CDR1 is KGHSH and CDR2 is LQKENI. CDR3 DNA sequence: TGTGCCAGCTCCCCACCGGGCGGGAACTCCTACAATGAGCAGTTCTTC. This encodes CASSPPGGNSYNEQFF.

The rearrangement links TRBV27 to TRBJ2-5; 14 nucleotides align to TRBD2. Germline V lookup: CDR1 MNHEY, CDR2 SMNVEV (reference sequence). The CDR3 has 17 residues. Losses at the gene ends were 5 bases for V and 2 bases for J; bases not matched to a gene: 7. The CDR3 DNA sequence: TGTGCCAGCAGTGTAAGACTAGCGGGAGGGCAGCAAGAGACCCAGTACTTC. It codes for CASSVRLAGGQQETQYF.

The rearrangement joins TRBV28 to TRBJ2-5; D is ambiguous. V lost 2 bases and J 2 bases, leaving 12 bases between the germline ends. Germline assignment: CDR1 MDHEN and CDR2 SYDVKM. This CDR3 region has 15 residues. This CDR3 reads CASSLSVGVQETQYF. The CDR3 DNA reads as TGTGCCAGCAGTTTAAGTGTTGGGGTTCAAGAGACCCAGTACTTC.

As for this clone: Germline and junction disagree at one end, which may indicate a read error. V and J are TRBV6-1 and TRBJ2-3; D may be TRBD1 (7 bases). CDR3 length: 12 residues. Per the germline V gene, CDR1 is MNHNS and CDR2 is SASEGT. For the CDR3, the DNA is TGTGCCAGCAGTGGAAACAGGGGAGGAAGGGGTTTT. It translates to CASSGNRGGRGF.

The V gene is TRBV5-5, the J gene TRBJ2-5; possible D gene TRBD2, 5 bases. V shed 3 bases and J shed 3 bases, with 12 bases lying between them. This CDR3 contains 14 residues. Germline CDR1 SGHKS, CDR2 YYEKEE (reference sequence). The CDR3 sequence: CASSSASTKETQYF. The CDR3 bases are TGTGCCAGCAGCTCGGCTAGCACTAAAGAGACCCAGTACTTC.

Here the CDR3 reads CASSLESSYNSPLHF. In DNA, the CDR3 is TGTGCCAGCAGCTTGGAGAGCTCCTATAATTCACCCCTCCACTTT. This chain joins TRBV7-9 and TRBJ1-6; unclear D gene. This CDR3 region has 15 residues. Trimming left V 3 bases short and J 0 bases short, with 6 bases between. Germline assignment: CDR1 SEHNR and CDR2 FQNEAQ (reference sequence).

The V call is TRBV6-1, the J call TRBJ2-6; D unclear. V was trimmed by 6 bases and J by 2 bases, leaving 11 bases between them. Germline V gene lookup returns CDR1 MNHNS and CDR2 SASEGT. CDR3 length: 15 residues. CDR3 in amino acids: CASSPQSPGANVLTF. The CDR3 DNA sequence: TGTGCCAGCAGCCCTCAATCCCCTGGGGCCAACGTCCTGACTTTC.

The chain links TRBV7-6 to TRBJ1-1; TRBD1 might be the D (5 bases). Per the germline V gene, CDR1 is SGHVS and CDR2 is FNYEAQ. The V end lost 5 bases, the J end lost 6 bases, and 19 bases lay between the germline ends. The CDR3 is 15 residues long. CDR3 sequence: CASSPGWDAASEAFF. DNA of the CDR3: TGTGCCAGCAGCCCCGGTTGGGACGCCGCCTCTGAAGCTTTCTTT.

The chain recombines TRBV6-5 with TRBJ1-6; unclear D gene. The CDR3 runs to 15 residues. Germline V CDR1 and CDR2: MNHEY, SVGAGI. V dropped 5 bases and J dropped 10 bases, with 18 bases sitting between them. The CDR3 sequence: CASSPMPASGSPLHF. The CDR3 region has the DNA TGTGCCAGCAGTCCCATGCCAGCCTCAGGCTCACCCCTCCACTTT.

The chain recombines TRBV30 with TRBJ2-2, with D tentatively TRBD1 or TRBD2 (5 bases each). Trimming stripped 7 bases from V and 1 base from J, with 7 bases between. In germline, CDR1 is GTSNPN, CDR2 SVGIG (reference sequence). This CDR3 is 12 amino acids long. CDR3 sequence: CALGENTGELFF. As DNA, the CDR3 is TGTGCCTTGGGGGAGAACACCGGGGAGCTGTTTTTT.

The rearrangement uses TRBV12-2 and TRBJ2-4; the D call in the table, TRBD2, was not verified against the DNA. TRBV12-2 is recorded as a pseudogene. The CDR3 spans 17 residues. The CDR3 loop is CASRSGSHRLAKNIQYF. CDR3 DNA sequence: TGTGCAAGTCGCTCGGGGTCCCACCGCTTAGCCAAAAACATTCAGTACTTC.

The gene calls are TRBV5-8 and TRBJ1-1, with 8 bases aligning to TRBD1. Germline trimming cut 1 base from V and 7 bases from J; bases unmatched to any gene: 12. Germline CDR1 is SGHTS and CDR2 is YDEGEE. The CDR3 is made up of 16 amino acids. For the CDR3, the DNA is TGTGCCAGCAGCTTGTTCAGGACAGGGAATTCGGGTGAAGCTTTCTTT. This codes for CASSLFRTGNSGEAFF.

Written as DNA, the CDR3 is TGTGCCAGCAGCCAATCCAACAGTCGCTTCTATGGCTACACCTTC. Its translation: CASSQSNSRFYGYTF. The chain uses TRBV16 and TRBJ1-2; no firm D call. Per germline, CDR1 KGHSY and CDR2 FQNENV. Trimming removed 0 bases from V and 4 bases from J, with 12 bases in between. The CDR3 sequence is 15 residues long.

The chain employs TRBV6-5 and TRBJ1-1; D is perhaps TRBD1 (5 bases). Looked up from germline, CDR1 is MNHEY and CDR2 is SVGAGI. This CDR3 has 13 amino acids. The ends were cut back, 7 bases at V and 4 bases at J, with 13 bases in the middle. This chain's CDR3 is CASTPGGGTEAFF. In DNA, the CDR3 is TGTGCCAGCACTCCGGGGGGGGGCACTGAAGCTTTCTTT.

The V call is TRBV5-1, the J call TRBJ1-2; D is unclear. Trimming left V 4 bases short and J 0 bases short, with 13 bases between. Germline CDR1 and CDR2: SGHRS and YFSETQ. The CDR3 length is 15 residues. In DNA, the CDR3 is TGCGCCAGCAGCCCTAAGACTGGGACTAACTATGGCTACACCTTC. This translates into CASSPKTGTNYGYTF. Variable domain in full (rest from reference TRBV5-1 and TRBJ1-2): KAGVTQTPRYLIKTRGQQVTLSCSPISGHRSVSWYQQTPGQGLQFLFEYFSETQRNKGNFPGRFSGRQFSNSRSEMNVSTLELGDSALYLCASSPKTGTNYGYTFGSGTRLTVV.

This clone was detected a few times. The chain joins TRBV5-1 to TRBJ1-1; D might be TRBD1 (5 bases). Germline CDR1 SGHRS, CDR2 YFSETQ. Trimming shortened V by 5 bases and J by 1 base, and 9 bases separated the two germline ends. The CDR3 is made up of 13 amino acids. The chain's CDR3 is CASSKQENTEAFF. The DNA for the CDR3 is TGCGCCAGCAGTAAACAGGAGAACACTGAAGCTTTCTTT.

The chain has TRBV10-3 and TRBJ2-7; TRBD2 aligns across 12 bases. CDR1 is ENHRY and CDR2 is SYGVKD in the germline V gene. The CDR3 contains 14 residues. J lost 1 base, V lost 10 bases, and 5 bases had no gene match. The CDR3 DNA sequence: TGTGCCACCCAGACTAGCGGGAGTTCCTACGAGCAGTACTTC. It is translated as CATQTSGSSYEQYF.

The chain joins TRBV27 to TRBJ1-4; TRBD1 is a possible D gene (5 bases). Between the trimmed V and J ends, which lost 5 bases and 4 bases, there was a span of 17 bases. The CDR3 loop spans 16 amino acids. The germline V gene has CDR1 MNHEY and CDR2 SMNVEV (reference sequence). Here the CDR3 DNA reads TGTGCCAGCAGTCCGCGACGGGACGGGTATAATGAAAAACTGTTTTTT. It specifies CASSPRRDGYNEKLFF. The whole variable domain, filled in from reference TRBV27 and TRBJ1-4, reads EAQVTQNPRYLITVTGKKLTVTCSQNMNHEYMSWYRQDPGLGLRQIYYSMNVEVTDKGDVPEGYKVSRKEKRNFPLILESPSPNQTSLYFCASSPRRDGYNEKLFFGSGTQLSVL.

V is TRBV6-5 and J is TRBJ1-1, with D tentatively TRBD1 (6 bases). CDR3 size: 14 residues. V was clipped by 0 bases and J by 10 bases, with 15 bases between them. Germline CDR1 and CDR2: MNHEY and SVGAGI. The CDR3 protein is CASSYSFSWGRAFF. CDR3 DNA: TGTGCCAGCAGTTACTCTTTTTCATGGGGGCGAGCTTTCTTT.

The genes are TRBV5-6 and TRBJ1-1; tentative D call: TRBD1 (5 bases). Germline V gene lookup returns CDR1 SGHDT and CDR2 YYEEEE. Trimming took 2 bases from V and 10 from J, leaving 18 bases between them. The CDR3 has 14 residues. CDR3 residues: CASSLYTTVAGAFF. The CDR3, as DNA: TGTGCCAGCAGCTTATATACGACAGTTGCTGGAGCTTTCTTT.

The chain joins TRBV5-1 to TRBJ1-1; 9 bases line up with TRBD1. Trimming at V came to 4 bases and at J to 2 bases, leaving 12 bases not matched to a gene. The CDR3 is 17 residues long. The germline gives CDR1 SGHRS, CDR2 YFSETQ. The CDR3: CASSAGRGTGTNTEAFF. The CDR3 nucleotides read TGCGCCAGCAGCGCCGGCCGCGGGACAGGGACTAACACTGAAGCTTTCTTT. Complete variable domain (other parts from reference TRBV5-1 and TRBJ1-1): KAGVTQTPRYLIKTRGQQVTLSCSPISGHRSVSWYQQTPGQGLQFLFEYFSETQRNKGNFPGRFSGRQFSNSRSEMNVSTLELGDSALYLCASSAGRGTGTNTEAFFGQGTRLTVV.

Here the CDR3 reads CASSLVASSYNEQFF. The CDR3 nucleotides read TGTGCCAGCAGCTTAGTAGCTAGCTCCTACAATGAGCAGTTCTTC. This rearrangement joins TRBV7-3 to TRBJ2-1; unclear D gene. The CDR3 sequence is 15 residues long. Germline CDR1 is SGHTA and CDR2 is FQGTGA. Trimming pared 2 bases from V and 0 bases from J, leaving 8 bases between.

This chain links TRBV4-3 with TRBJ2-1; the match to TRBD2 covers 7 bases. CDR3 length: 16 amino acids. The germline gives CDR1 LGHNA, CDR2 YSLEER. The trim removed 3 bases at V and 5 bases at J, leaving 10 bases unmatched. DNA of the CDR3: TGCGCCAGCAGCCAGCCCACTAGCGCCCCCCACAATGAGCAGTTCTTC. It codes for CASSQPTSAPHNEQFF.

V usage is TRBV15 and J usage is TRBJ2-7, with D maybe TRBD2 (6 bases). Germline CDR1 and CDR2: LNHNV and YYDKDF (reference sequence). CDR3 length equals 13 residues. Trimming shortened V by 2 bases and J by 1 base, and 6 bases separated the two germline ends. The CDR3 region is CATSRRGSYEQYF. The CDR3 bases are TGTGCCACCAGCAGACGGGGGTCCTACGAGCAGTACTTC. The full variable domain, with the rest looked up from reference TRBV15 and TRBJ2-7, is DAMVIQNPRYQVTQFGKPVTLSCSQTLNHNVMYWYQQKSSQAPKLLFHYYDKDFNNEADTPDNFQSRRPNTSFCFLDIRSPGLGDTAMYLCATSRRGSYEQYFGPGTRLTVT.

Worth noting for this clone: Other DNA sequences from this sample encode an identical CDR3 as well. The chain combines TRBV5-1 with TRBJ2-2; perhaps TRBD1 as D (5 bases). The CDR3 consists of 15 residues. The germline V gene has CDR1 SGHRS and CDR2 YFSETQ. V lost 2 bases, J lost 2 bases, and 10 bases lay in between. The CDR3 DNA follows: TGCGCCAGCAGCTTTGCAGGGCCCAACACCGGGGAGCTGTTTTTT. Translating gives CASSFAGPNTGELFF.

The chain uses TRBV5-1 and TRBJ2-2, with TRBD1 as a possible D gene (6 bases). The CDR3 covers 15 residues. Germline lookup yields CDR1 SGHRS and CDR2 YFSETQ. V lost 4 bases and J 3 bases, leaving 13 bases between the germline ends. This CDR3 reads CASSEYRADTGELFF. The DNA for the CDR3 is TGCGCCAGCAGCGAATACAGGGCCGACACCGGGGAGCTGTTTTTT.

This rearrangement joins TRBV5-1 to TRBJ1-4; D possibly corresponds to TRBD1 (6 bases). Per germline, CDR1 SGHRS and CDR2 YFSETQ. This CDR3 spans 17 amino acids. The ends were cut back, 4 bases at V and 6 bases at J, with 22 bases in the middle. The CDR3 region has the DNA TGCGCCAGCAGCGTCCAAAGGGGCCAGGGGATCGATGAAAAACTGTTTTTT. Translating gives CASSVQRGQGIDEKLFF.

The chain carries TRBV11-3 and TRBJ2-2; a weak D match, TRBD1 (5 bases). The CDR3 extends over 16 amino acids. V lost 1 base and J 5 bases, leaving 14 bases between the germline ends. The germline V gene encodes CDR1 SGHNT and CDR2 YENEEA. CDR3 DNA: TGTGCCAGCAGCTTAGGCCCCGGCAGGGTGACCGGGGAGCTGTTTTTT. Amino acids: CASSLGPGRVTGELFF.

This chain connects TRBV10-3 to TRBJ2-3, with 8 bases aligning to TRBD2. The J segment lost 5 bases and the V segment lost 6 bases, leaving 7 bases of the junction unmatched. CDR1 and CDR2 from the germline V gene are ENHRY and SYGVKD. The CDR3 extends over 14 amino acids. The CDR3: CAIRPSGSGDTQYF. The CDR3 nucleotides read TGTGCCATCAGACCCAGCGGGAGCGGAGATACGCAGTATTTT.